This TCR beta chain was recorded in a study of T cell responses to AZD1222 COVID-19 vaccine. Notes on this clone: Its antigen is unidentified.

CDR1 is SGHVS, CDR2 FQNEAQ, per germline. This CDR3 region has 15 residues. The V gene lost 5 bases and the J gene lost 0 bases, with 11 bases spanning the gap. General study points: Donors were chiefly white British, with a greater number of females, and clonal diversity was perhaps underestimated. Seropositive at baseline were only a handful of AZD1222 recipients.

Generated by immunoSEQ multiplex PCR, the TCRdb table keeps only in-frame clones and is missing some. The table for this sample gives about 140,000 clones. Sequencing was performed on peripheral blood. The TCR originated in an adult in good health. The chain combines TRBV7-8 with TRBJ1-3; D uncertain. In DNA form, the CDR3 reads TGTGCCAGCAGCCCACGAAAAGGCTCTGGAAACACCATATATTTT. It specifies CASSPRKGSGNTIYF.